The next 8 T cell receptor beta chains were all read from a single sample in a study of response to subunit inactivated influenza vaccine. TCRdb recomputed calls from the RT-PCR reads with MiXCR, one row per CDR3 protein. The table lists some 500,000 distinct CDR3 sequences, 10% to 15% of them singletons. Sample: PBMCs from blood, taken more than 35 days after vaccination. These TCRs come from a man aged 45-60 years who received an inactivated influenza vaccine.

The CDR3 coding sequence is TGTGCCAGCAGCTTCGGGGGCCAGCGCACAGATACGCAGTATTTT. The encoded protein is CASSFGGQRTDTQYF. V usage is TRBV11-3 and J usage is TRBJ2-3; D tentatively reads TRBD1 or TRBD2 (6 bases each). In germline, CDR1 is SGHNT, CDR2 YENEEA. The CDR3 extends over 15 amino acids. Between the trimmed V and J ends, which lost 3 bases and 1 base, there was a span of 11 bases.

This clonotype was observed a few times. The CDR3, as DNA: TGCAGTGCCCGAGGCGCGGGCACAGATACGCAGTATTTT. Its protein product is CSARGAGTDTQYF. The J gene is TRBJ2-3, the V gene TRBV20-1, with D unresolved. Germline CDR1 is DFQATT and CDR2 is SNEGSKA (reference sequence). This CDR3 is 13 amino acids long. With 6 bases removed from V and 1 base from J, the gap between germline ends came to 11 bases.

This clonotype was found a few times. The chain links TRBV27 to TRBJ1-1; D gene ambiguous. V was pared by 0 bases and J by 6 bases, with 8 bases between. Germline loops: CDR1 MNHEY, CDR2 SMNVEV (reference sequence). This CDR3 contains 13 residues. This CDR3 is CASSLSRLSEAFF. The CDR3 DNA sequence: TGTGCCAGCAGTTTATCAAGACTGTCTGAAGCTTTCTTT.

J is TRBJ2-1 and V is TRBV3-1, with a tentative D call TRBD1 (6 bases). Germline V gene lookup returns CDR1 LGHDT and CDR2 YNNKEL (reference sequence). V was cut by 0 bases and J by 6 bases, with 12 bases left in between. CDR3 length: 15 residues. The CDR3 bases are TGTGCCAGCAGCCAAGAGCTCAGCAGGGGCAATGAGCAGTTCTTC. It is translated as CASSQELSRGNEQFF.

This clonotype has more than one count but fewer than ten. The rearrangement uses TRBV5-4 and TRBJ1-2; a weak D match, TRBD1 (5 bases). Trimming took 4 bases from V and 8 from J, leaving 15 bases between them. This CDR3 has 13 amino acids. Germline CDR1 is SGHNT and CDR2 is YYREEE (reference sequence). The CDR3 protein is CASSLRGSGGYTF. The CDR3 bases are TGTGCCAGCAGCCTGAGGGGTTCTGGAGGCTACACCTTC.

This clonotype has only a few counts. The genes are TRBV6-6 and TRBJ2-2, with D unclear. The CDR3 is 13 residues long. With 0 bases removed from V and 10 bases from J, the gap between germline ends came to 9 bases. Germline lookup yields CDR1 MNHNY and CDR2 SVGAGI (reference sequence). The DNA for the CDR3 is TGTGCCAGCAGTTACTCCTGGGAACAGGAGCTGTTTTTT. It codes for CASSYSWEQELFF.

The chain is built from TRBV15 and TRBJ2-7, with a possible D match to TRBD1 (5 bases). Per the germline V gene, CDR1 is LNHNV and CDR2 is YYDKDF (reference sequence). The CDR3 runs 13 residues. V was pared by 6 bases and J by 3 bases, with 12 bases between. The CDR3 loop is CATRPGSGYEQYF. DNA of the CDR3: TGTGCCACCAGACCAGGGTCAGGCTACGAGCAGTACTTC.

The rearrangement links TRBV29-1 to TRBJ2-5, with 7 bases matching TRBD2. The CDR3 consists of 15 residues. Per germline, CDR1 SQVTM and CDR2 ANQGSEA. V lost 3 bases to trimming and J lost 3 bases; unmatched junction nucleotides: 10. The CDR3, as DNA: TGCAGCGTTGATGGGGGGGGGGGTTGGAAAGAGACCCAGTACTTC. The encoded protein is CSVDGGGGWKETQYF.